A selection of T cell receptor beta chains follows, all from one sample in a study of breast tumors, draining lymph nodes, adjacent tissues. TCRdb redid the calling of the multiplex PCR reads with MiXCR, one entry per CDR3 protein. The sample yields under 85,000 distinct CDR3 sequences, under 25% seen once. Source material: axillary lymph node tissue. All receptors come from a female donor with breast cancer. Some clones in this sample may be carry-over from other donors' samples. Each CDR3 is given with its conserved first and last residue. A D gene is named only where the DNA matches it firmly. Size is omitted from some rows. Given values are once, few, many or a class for expanded clones.

d_call	clone_size	v_call	j_call	cdr3_nt	cdr3_aa
NA	many	TRBV2	TRBJ2-2	TGTGCCAGCAGTGGACCGCTGGGCCCCGGGGAGCTGTTTTTT	CASSGPLGPGELFF
NA	many	TRBV6-1	TRBJ1-3	TGTGCCAGCAGTGAACTCCCCTCCAGGGGCGGAAACACCATATATTTT	CASSELPSRGGNTIYF
NA	many	TRBV14	TRBJ2-7	TGTGCCAGCAGCCAACTTTTGAGCGGACGAGTCTACGAGCAGTACTTC	CASSQLLSGRVYEQYF
NA	many	TRBV15	TRBJ2-3	TGTGCCACCAGCAGAAAACTAGTGGATACGCAGTATTTT	CATSRKLVDTQYF
TRBD1	many	TRBV3-1	TRBJ1-4	TGTGCCAGCAGTCTACGACAGGGAAGAGAAAAACTGTTTTTT	CASSLRQGREKLFF
NA	many	TRBV6-1	TRBJ2-7	TGTGCCAGCAGTGAGGTCTACTCCTACGAGCAGTACTTC	CASSEVYSYEQYF
TRBD2	many	TRBV6-2/TRBV6-3	TRBJ2-1	TGTGCCAGCAGTCCGGATAGCGGGAGGGCCCTCCAGTTCTTC	CASSPDSGRALQFF
NA	few	TRBV7-9	TRBJ2-2	TGTGCCAGCAGCTTGCAACCCACAAAGAACACCGGGGAGCTGTTTTTT	CASSLQPTKNTGELFF
TRBD2	many	TRBV29-1	TRBJ2-1	TGCAGCGTTGGAGGGACTAGCGGGAGCGATGAGCAGTTCTTC	CSVGGTSGSDEQFF
NA	many	TRBV6-6	TRBJ2-5	TGTGCCAGCACTTTGGGAAGCGACGGGAGCACCCAGTACTTC	CASTLGSDGSTQYF
NA	many	TRBV3-1	TRBJ1-2	TGTGCCAGCAGCCAACAGGGTGGGGTGGATGGCTACACCTTC	CASSQQGGVDGYTF
NA	many	TRBV9	TRBJ2-3	TGTGCCAGCAGCGCTTCCCCAGATACGCAGTATTTT	CASSASPDTQYF
NA	many	TRBV6-1	TRBJ1-4	TGTGCCAGCAGTGAAAGGGGTGGAAGAGAAAAACTGTTTTTT	CASSERGGREKLFF
NA	many	TRBV30	TRBJ2-7	TGTGCCTGGAGTGTGGATCCCCATTACGAGCAGTACTTC	CAWSVDPHYEQYF
NA	many	TRBV20-1	TRBJ2-3	TGCAGTGCTAGAGATAGGGGATTTTCAGATACGCAGTATTTT	CSARDRGFSDTQYF
NA	few	TRBV30	TRBJ1-5	TGTGCCTGGAGTGTCGGTTCAATCAACCAGCCCCAGCATTTT	CAWSVGSINQPQHF
NA	many	TRBV24-1	TRBJ2-5	TGTGCCACCAGTGAATGGGGCGAGACCCAGTACTTC	CATSEWGETQYF
TRBD2	many	TRBV20-1	TRBJ2-1	TGCAGTGCTGGTCGCGGGAGGGCCGCTGAGCAGTTCTTC	CSAGRGRAAEQFF
TRBD1	many	TRBV5-6	TRBJ2-7	TGTGCCAGCAGCTTGGACAGGGGGCTCGACGAGCAGTACTTC	CASSLDRGLDEQYF
NA	many	TRBV7-9	TRBJ1-2	TGTGCCAGCAGCTTAAACGGGAACTATGGCTACACCTTC	CASSLNGNYGYTF
NA	many	TRBV5-1	TRBJ2-3	TGCGCCAGCAGCAGAGGCTCGGGTCAGAGGACAGATACGCAGTATTTT	CASSRGSGQRTDTQYF
TRBD1	many	TRBV13	TRBJ2-7	TGTGCCAGCAGACCGACAGGGAAGACTAAAGCGGCTAATCCCTACGAGCAGTACTTC	CASRPTGKTKAANPYEQYF
TRBD2	many	TRBV7-3	TRBJ2-5	TGTGCCAGCAGCCCTAGCGGGAGTCGGAGAGAGACCCAGTACTTC	CASSPSGSRRETQYF
NA	many	TRBV20-1	TRBJ2-7	TGCAGTGCTAGATGGGGGGCGGGCTCCTACGAGCAGTACTTC	CSARWGAGSYEQYF
TRBD2	many	TRBV5-1	TRBJ2-3	TGCGCCAGCAGCTTGGGGGTAGCGGGAGGAGATACGCAGTATTTT	CASSLGVAGGDTQYF
NA	NA	TRBV28	TRBJ2-1	TGTGCCAGCAGTTTAGCTACAGGGACTCGAAACAATGAGCAGTTCTTC	CASSLATGTRNNEQFF
NA	many	TRBV4-1	TRBJ1-4	TGCGCCAGCAGCCAATCCGGGACAAGGGATGAAAAACTGTTTTTT	CASSQSGTRDEKLFF
NA	many	TRBV5-4	TRBJ2-2	TGTGCCAGCAGCTTGGTAGACATTTCCGGGGAGCTGTTTTTT	CASSLVDISGELFF